This T cell receptor (beta chain) is from a study of cytomegalovirus exposure and HLA in healthy donors (dated by TCRdb to 2016 to 2017). At the level of the whole study: According to an earlier analysis of several hundred of the donors, 150 million to 200 million T cells yielded 100 million or so unique TCR beta sequences and less than 300 Gb of sequence data. An early release covering more than 500 HLA-typed donors comprised around 300 gigabases of sequencing data and 65 million to 100 million unique TCR sequences. The genetic ancestry cluster associated with self-reported Caucasian donors included 65% to 90% of the 300 to 400 genotyped donors. The study aimed to test whether signatures of past pathogen exposure could be identified by cataloging public T cell receptors. The T cell repertoires of 666 subjects were profiled by immunosequencing and related to cytomegalovirus serostatus. Besides the first cohort of approximately 670 subjects, a separate validation cohort made up of over a hundred different subjects was used. To predict cytomegalovirus infection status, the study brought together high-throughput TCR immunosequencing, statistical association of individual TCRs with disease status, and machine learning. In a later analysis, previously published TCR beta repertoires from 600 to 850 donors were re-analyzed and high-resolution HLA genotyping was added so that TCR occurrence patterns could be studied. The later analysis used no new phenotypic data to find candidate immune exposures, relying instead on TCR beta sequences and their occurrence across donors. An earlier analysis of more than 450 of the donors used high-throughput TCR beta sequencing to judge whether each TCR beta V gene segment behaved as functional or pseudogenic. Donor age, sex, ethnicity and CMV serostatus were compiled alongside the repertoire data. In a later genetic analysis, genome-wide SNP genotypes for about 55% of the roughly 700 donors were used, and that subset was treated as a discovery cohort. All discovery cohort repertoires had been generated on a single sequencing platform. HLA typing covered class I and class II loci at four-digit resolution. Typing coverage differed by locus: A, B, C, DRB1 and DQB1 were typed in roughly 620-630 donors, DQA1 in 500 to 550, DPA1 in nearly 610, and DPB1 in 450 to 480. Because of strong linkage in the cohort, five DR-DQ haplotypes were treated as single units for association and clustering. Across about 370 genotyped donors of the cohort, an average of about 200,000 unique TCR beta nucleotide sequences per donor were sequenced, and around 19% of those sequences were non-productive.

In total, roughly 670 healthy bone marrow donors made up the cohort. At the time of sampling, all cohort members were nominally healthy, though unrecorded immune exposures were likely present. The donor was CMV seropositive and was included in the group of approximately 300 seropositive cohort members. Each donor provided a peripheral blood sample, and peripheral blood mononuclear cells were used for TCR beta sequencing. The Qiagen DNeasy Blood Extraction Kit was used to extract genomic DNA from the blood cell samples. Based on the germline V gene, the CDR1 and CDR2 sequences are MGHDK and SYGVNS. From the cysteine through the phenylalanine, the CDR3 covers 15 amino acids. CDR3 DNA only is kept here, 45 bases in frame from base 1. The junction shows trimming of 4 bases on V and 9 bases on J, and the gene matches do not reach 6 bases of it. This clone is identified as medium-sized (0.01 to 0.1%). Its antigen remains unidentified. Base qualities were left out, and no much larger clone turns up one base away.

General findings and caveats noted by the study authors: While some public TCRs were present in many individuals, most TCR sequences turned up only very rarely across donors. It was suggested by the authors that the approach could potentially be generalized to other disease states and immunological phenotypes. When HLA alleles, especially DR and DQ, strongly co-occurred, TCR associations were difficult to assign to individual alleles. Some IMGT-functional V segments, including TRBV6-2 and TRBV6-3, could not be told apart with the 87-base-pair reads, so those segments were excluded. The classifier was reported to diagnose cytomegalovirus status with high specificity and sensitivity in both the original cohort and the validation cohort. A further reported finding was that TCR beta sequences accurately predicted the HLA-A and HLA-B alleles for most subjects in the first cohort. A total of about 150 TCR beta chains were listed by the study as associated with cytomegalovirus. Because HLA typing was unavailable for some donors at each locus, only the typed subset was used in association tests. Compared with the 666-donor mean, donors in an Asian-associated ancestry cluster had fewer N-insertions in productive TCRs, according to a later genetic analysis. Because counts were too low, roughly 18 rarely observed V segments, including chromosome 9 orphons, were left out of the earlier analysis of about 620 of the donors. The sequencing pipeline was judged likely to have produced a cluster of highly shared sequence variants as a technical artifact. This cohort had only TCR beta chains sequenced, and the lack of alpha or paired-chain data limited which features could be detected. Correlated functional status among segregating V segments might reflect linkage disequilibrium, but an unknown experimental factor could not be ruled out. For the cohort, immune exposure information was limited to CMV serostatus. In a later analysis, TCR association rates were found to vary across HLA loci, with the most associated TCRs seen for DRB1 alleles and the fewest for HLA-C alleles. In a later genetic analysis, a missense DCLRE1C variant was associated with V-gene and J-gene trimming of TCR beta chains, and the association was replicated in an independent cohort. According to a later analysis, most CMV-associated TCR beta chains appeared to be HLA-restricted, and the HLA associations seemed to be driven largely by CMV exposure. The presence/absence analyses assumed that sequencing depth was roughly uniform across donors, and that assumption may not be true. Several of the top co-occurrence clusters appeared to be linked to parvovirus B19, influenza, CMV and Epstein-Barr virus, according to a later analysis. In a later analysis, HLA-associated TCR beta chains were found to be more clonally expanded and to have lower generation probabilities than equally common non-associated chains. Three of the identified cytomegalovirus-associated TCR beta chains were confirmed in vitro to be specific for cytomegalovirus antigens. A later analysis associated about 17,000 TCR beta sequences with specific HLA alleles at a false discovery rate of 0.05. An earlier analysis of approximately 500 of the donors showed that most TCR beta V segments appeared in productive rearrangements either about 87% or about 30% of the time, which broadly matched IMGT annotations.

Receptors were amplified or captured by the immunoSEQ multiplex PCR assay. A mixture of 60 forward primers for TCR Vbeta segments and 13 reverse primers for TCR Jbeta segments was used in the multiplex PCR. A multiplex PCR assay on genomic DNA amplified the CDR3 region of rearranged TCR beta genes. The amplified TCR beta libraries were sequenced on the Illumina HiSeq System as 87-base-pair reads. On the authors' methods: Across the 500 to 750 repertoires, a later analysis counted some 81 million unique TCR beta chains, 9 million to 14 million of which were shared by at least two donors. Raw reads were error-corrected and collapsed into unique sequences with a nearest-neighbor algorithm that merged closely related sequences to remove PCR and sequencing errors. To assign V, D and J gene segments, CDR3 sequences were aligned to IMGT reference sequences. For a sequence to be retained, a match of at least six nucleotides to both a V gene segment and a J gene segment was required. A rearrangement was called productive if the CDR3 had no stop codons and remained in frame with V and J, and every other rearrangement was called non-productive. CDR3 was defined according to IMGT convention as the region running from the second conserved V-encoded cysteine to the conserved J-encoded phenylalanine. The earlier analysis of about 500 of the donors excluded sequences that lacked an unambiguous match to a single V gene segment. An earlier analysis of several hundred of the donors classified V segments as functional when productive rearrangements were above 56.7% and as segregating when the standard deviation between donors was above 5%. A statistical classification framework was developed to diagnose cytomegalovirus status using the catalog of TCR beta chain sequences. V and J gene assignment, in a later analysis, came from comparing TCR nucleotide sequences with IMGT/GENE-DB human TR gene sequences. Using the TCRdist pipeline, a later analysis assigned CDR3 sequences along with most-parsimonious VDJ recombination scenarios. A later analysis defined each TCR beta chain by its CDR3 amino acid sequence plus V-gene family, and excluded reads lacking a unique V-gene family. As a way to deal with suspected cross-contamination and a sequencing artifact, a later analysis dropped approximately 590 nucleotide sequences that were highly shared and had low generation probability. In a later analysis, a clonal expansion index was calculated for each public chain from normalized within-repertoire ranks of inferred template counts. A later analysis computed generation probabilities with a VDJ recombination model fitted to out-of-frame rearrangements, and checked the results against IGoR. In a later analysis, hypergeometric tests were used to score TCR-TCR, TCR-HLA and TCR-CMV co-occurrence, with a repertoire-size bias correction applied to TCR pairs. To estimate false discovery rates, a later analysis permuted the HLA or CMV assignments 20 times. In a later analysis, co-occurring TCRs were grouped using DBSCAN, with TCRdist sequence similarity added in when clustering inside HLA-allele-positive subsets. Repertoires with fewer than 30,000 or more than 120,000 public chains, plus five repertoires with anomalous nucleotide sharing, were excluded from co-occurrence clustering. TCRdb provides this immuneACCESS table in a form limited to in-frame rearrangements. Some clones are lacking; in checked studies, under half of them reflect an unresolved V gene, and why the rest are absent is not known. D and trimming were read from the DNA, whereas the V and J calls and clone size are those reported in that table. The sample table holds roughly 59,000 clones, of which around 62% were seen once. Less than 20% of the sample is in the top ten clones.

The source of this sequence is a middle-aged man in good health and CMV-seropositive. The rearrangement joined TRBV25-1 to TRBJ1-6, and 10 bases in between align with TRBD1. Sequenced input: PBMCs. CDR3 loop: CASSGWTGGTSPLHF. Here is the DNA: TGTGCCAGCAGTGGGTGGACAGGGGGAACTTCACCCCTCCACTTT.